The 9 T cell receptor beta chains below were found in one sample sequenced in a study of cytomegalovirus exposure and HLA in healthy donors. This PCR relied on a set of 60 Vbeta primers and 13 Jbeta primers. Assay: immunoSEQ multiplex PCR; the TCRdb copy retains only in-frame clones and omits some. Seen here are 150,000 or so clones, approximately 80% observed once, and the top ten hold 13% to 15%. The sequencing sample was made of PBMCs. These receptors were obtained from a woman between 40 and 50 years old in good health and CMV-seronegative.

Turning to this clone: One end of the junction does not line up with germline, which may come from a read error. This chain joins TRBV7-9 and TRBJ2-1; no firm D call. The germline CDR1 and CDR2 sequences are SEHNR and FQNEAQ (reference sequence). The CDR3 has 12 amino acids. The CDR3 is CSSSYLDNEQFF. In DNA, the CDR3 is TGTTCCAGCAGCTATTTAGACAATGAGCAGTTCTTC.

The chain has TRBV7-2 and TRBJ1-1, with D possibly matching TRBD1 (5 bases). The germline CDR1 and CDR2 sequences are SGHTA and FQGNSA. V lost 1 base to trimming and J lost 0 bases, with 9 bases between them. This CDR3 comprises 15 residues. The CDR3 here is CASSLVPGLNTEAFF. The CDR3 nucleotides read TGTGCCAGCAGCTTAGTTCCAGGGCTGAACACTGAAGCTTTCTTT.

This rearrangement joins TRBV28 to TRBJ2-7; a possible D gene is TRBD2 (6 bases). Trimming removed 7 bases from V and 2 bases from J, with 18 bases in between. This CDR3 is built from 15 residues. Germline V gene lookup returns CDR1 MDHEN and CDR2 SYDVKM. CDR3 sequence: CASTNPGLPPYEQYF. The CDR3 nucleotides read TGTGCCAGCACCAATCCGGGACTTCCACCCTACGAGCAGTACTTC.

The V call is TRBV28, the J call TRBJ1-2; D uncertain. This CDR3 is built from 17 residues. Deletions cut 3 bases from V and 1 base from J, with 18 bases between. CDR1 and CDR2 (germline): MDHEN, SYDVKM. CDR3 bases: TGTGCCAGCAGTTTCCTCGACACAATTCTTAGTAACTATGGCTACACCTTC. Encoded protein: CASSFLDTILSNYGYTF.

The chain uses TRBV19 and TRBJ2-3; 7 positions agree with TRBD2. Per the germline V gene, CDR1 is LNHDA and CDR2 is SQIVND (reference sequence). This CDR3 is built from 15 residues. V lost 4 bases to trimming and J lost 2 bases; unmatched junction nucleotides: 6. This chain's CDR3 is CASSKLADLTDTQYF. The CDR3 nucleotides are TGTGCCAGTAGTAAGCTAGCGGACCTCACAGATACGCAGTATTTT. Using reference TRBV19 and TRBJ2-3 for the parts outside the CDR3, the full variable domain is DGGITQSPKYLFRKEGQNVTLSCEQNLNHDAMYWYRQDPGQGLRLIYYSQIVNDFQKGDIAEGYSVSREKKESFPLTVTSAQKNPTAFYLCASSKLADLTDTQYFGPGTRLTVL.

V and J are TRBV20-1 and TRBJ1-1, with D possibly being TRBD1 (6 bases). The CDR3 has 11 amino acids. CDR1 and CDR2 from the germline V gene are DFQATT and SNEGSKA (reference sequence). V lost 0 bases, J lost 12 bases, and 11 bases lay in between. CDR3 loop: CSARDTRGPFF. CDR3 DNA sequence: TGCAGTGCTAGAGATACCAGGGGACCTTTCTTT.

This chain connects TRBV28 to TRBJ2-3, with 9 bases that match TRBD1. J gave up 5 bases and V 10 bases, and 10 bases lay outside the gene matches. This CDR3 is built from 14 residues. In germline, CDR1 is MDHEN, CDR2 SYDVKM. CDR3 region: CATTPGQGKDTQYF. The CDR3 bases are TGTGCCACCACCCCGGGACAGGGTAAAGATACGCAGTATTTT.

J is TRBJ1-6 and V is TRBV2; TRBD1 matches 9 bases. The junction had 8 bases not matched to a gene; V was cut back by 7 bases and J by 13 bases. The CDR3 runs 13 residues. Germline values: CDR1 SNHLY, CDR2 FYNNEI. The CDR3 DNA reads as TGTGCCAGCAAGGGACAGGGTGATTTGCCCCTCCACTTT. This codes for CASKGQGDLPLHF.

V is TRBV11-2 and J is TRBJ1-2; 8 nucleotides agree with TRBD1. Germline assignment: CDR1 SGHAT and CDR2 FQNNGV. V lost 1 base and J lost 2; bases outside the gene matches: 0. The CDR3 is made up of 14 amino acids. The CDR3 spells CASSLAGGNYGYTF. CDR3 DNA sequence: TGTGCCAGCAGCTTAGCAGGGGGCAACTATGGCTACACCTTC.